The T cell receptor beta chain under discussion was sequenced for a study of blood T cell repertoires in COVID-19. The table came from immunoSEQ multiplex PCR; TCRdb's copy has only in-frame clones and leaves some out. The data contain 200,000 to 250,000 clones, about 90% of them singletons. The CDR3 sequence is 12 residues long. Between the trimmed V and J ends, which lost 7 bases and 4 bases, there was a span of 8 bases. It was within 2 weeks before study entry that exposed participants met a COVID-19 case. The receptor was isolated from a man aged 30-40 years who had been exposed to COVID-19. The chain links TRBV12-3 or TRBV12-4 to TRBJ2-1; D ambiguous. The sequenced sample was PBMCs or T cells enriched from blood (not recorded which). For the CDR3, the DNA is TGTGCCAGCACCCGCACTTACAATGAGCAGTTCTTC. This codes for CASTRTYNEQFF.